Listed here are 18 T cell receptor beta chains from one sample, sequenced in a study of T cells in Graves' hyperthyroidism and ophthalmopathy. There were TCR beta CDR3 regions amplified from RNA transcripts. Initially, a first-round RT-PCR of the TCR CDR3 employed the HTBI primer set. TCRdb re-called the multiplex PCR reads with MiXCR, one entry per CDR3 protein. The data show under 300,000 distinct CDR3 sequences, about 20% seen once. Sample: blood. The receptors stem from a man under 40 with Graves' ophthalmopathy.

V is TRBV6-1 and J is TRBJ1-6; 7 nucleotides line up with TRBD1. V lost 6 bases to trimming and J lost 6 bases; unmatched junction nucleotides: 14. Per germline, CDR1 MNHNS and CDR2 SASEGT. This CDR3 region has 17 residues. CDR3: CASSPSRGGGGNSPLHF. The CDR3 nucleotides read TGTGCCAGCAGCCCAAGCAGAGGGGGCGGAGGTAATTCACCCCTCCACTTT.

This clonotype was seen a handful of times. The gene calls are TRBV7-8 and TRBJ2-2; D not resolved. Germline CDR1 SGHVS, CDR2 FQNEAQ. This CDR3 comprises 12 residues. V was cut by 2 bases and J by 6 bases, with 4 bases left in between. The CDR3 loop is CASSLHPGELFF. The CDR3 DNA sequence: TGTGCCAGCAGCTTACACCCCGGGGAGCTGTTTTTT.

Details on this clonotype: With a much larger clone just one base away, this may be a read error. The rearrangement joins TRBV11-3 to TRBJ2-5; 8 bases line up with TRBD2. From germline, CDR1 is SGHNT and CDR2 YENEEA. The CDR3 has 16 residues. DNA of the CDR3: TGTGCCAGCAGTCGGGAGGGGCAGACTGTCCAAGCGACCCAGTACTTC. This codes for CASSREGQTVQATQYF.

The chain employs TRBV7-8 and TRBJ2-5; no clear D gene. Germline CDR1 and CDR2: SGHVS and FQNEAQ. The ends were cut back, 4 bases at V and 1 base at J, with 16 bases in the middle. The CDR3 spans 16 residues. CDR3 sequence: CASSSRGDLSQETQYF. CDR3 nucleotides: TGTGCCAGCAGCTCTAGAGGAGACTTGTCCCAAGAGACCCAGTACTTC. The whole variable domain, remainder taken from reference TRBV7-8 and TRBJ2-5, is GAGVSQSPRYKVAKRGQDVALRCDPISGHVSLFWYQQALGQGPEFLTYFQNEAQLDKSGLPSDRFFAERPEGSVSTLKIQRTQQEDSAVYLCASSSRGDLSQETQYFGPGTRLLVL.

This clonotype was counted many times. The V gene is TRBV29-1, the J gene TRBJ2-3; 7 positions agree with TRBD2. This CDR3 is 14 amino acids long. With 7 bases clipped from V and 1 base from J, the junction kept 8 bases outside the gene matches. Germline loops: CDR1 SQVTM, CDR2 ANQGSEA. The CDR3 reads CSARGRAGTDTQYF. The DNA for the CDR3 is TGCAGCGCCCGGGGGAGGGCGGGCACAGATACGCAGTATTTT.

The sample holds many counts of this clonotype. CDR3 amino acids: CASSPETGENTEAFF. The CDR3 DNA reads TGTGCCAGCAGTCCGGAGACAGGAGAGAACACTGAAGCTTTCTTT. V and J are TRBV12-3 or TRBV12-4 and TRBJ1-1, with a weak D call TRBD1 (6 bases). The CDR3 length is 15 residues. The V and J ends lost 5 bases and 1 base respectively, with 14 bases between them.

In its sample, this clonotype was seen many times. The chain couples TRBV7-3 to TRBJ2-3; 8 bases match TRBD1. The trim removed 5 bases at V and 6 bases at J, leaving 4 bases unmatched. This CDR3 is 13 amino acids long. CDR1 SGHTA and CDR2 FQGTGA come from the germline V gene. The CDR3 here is CASSIGQGDTQYF. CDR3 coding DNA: TGTGCCAGCAGCATCGGACAGGGTGATACGCAGTATTTT.

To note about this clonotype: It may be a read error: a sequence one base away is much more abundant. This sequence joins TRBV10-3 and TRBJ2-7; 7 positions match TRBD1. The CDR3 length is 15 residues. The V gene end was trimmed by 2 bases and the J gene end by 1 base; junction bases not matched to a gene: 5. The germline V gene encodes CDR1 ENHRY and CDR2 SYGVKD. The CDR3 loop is CAISERTQGSYEQYF. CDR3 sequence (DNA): TGTGCCATCAGTGAGCGCACACAGGGGTCCTACGAGCAGTACTTC.

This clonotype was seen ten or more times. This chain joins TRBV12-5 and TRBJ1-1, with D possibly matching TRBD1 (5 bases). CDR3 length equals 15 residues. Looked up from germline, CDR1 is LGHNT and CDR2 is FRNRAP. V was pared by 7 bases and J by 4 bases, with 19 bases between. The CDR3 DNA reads TGTGCTAGTGCGGCGGGGCTGCGAATGGGCACTGAAGCTTTCTTT. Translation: CASAAGLRMGTEAFF. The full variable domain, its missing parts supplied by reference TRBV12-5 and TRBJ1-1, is DARVTQTPRHKVTEMGQEVTMRCQPILGHNTVFWYRQTMMQGLELLAYFRNRAPLDDSGMPKDRFSAEMPDATLATLKIQPSEPRDSAVYFCASAAGLRMGTEAFFGQGTRLTVV.

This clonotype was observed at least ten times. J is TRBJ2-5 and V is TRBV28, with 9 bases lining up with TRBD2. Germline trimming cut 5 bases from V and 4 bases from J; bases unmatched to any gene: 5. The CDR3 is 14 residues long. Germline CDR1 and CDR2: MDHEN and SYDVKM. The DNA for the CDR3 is TGTGCCAGCAGTCCAATAGCGGGGGTAGAGACCCAGTACTTC. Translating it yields CASSPIAGVETQYF.

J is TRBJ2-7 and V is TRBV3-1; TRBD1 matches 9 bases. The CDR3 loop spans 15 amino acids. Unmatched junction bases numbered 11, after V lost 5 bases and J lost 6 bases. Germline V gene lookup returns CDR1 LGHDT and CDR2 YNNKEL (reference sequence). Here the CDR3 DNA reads TGTGCCAGCAGCTTACCCCAGACAGGGGGGGTCGAGCAGTACTTC. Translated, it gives CASSLPQTGGVEQYF.

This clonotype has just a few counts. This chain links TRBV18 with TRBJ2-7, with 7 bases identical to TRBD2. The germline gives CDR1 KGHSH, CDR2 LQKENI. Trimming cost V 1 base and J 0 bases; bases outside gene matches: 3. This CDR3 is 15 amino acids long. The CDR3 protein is CASSPLAGASYEQYF. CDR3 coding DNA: TGTGCCAGCTCACCACTGGCGGGAGCCTCCTACGAGCAGTACTTC. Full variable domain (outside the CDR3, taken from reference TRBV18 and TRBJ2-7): NAGVMQNPRHLVRRRGQEARLRCSPMKGHSHVYWYRQLPEEGLKFMVYLQKENIIDESGMPKERFSAEFPKEGPSILRIQQVVRGDSAAYFCASSPLAGASYEQYFGPGTRLTVT.

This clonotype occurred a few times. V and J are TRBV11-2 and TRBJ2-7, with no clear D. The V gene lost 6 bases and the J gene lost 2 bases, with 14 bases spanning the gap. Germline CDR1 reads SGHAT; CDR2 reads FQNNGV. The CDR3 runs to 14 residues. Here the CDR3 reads CASSPRGAPYEQYF. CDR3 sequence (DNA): TGTGCCAGCAGTCCCCGTGGAGCCCCCTACGAGCAGTACTTC.

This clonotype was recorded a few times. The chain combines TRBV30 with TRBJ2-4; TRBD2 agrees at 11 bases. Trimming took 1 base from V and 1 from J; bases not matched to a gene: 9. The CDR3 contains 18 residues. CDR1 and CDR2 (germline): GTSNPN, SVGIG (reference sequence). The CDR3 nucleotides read TGTGCCTGGAGTGAATTAGCGGGAGGGCGGATGGCCAAAAACATTCAGTACTTC. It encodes CAWSELAGGRMAKNIQYF.

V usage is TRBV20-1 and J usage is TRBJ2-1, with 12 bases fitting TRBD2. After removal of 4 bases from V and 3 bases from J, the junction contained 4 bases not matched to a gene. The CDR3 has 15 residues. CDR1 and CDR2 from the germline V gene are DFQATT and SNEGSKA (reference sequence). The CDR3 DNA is TGCAGTGCTAAGACTAGCGGGAGTATCTACAATGAGCAGTTCTTC. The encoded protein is CSAKTSGSIYNEQFF.

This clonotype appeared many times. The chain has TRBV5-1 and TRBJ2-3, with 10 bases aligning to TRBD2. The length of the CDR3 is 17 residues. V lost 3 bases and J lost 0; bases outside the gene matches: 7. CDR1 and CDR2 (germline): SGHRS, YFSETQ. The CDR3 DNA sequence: TGCGCCAGCAGCTCCTCAGGACTAGCGGCTAGCACAGATACGCAGTATTTT. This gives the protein CASSSSGLAASTDTQYF.

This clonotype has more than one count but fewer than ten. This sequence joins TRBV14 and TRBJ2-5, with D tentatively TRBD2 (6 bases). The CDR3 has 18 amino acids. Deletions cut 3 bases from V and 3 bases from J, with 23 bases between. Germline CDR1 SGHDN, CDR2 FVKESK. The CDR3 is CASSHVWRGRLGEETQYF. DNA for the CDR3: TGTGCCAGCAGCCACGTTTGGCGGGGTCGGCTGGGGGAAGAGACCCAGTACTTC.

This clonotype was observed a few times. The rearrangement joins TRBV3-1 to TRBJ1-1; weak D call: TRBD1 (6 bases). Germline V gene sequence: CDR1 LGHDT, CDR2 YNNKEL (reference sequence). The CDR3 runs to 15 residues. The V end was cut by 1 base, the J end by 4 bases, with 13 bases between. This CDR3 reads CASSQALPGATEAFF. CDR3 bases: TGTGCCAGCAGCCAAGCCCTGCCAGGGGCCACTGAAGCTTTCTTT. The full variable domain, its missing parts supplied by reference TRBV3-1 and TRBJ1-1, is DTAVSQTPKYLVTQMGNDKSIKCEQNLGHDTMYWYKQDSKKFLKIMFSYNNKELIINETVPNRFSPKSPDKAHLNLHINSLELGDSAVYFCASSQALPGATEAFFGQGTRLTVV.